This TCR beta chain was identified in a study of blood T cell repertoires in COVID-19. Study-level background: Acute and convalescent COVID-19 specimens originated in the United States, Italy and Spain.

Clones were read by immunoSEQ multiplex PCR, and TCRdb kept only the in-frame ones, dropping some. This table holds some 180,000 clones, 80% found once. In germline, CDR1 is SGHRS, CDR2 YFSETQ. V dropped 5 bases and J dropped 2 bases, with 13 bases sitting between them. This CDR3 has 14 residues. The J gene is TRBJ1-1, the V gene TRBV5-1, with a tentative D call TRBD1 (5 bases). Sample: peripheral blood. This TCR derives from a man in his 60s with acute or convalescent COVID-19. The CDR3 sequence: CASRQDARNTEAFF. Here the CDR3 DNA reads TGCGCCAGCAGACAGGACGCCCGAAACACTGAAGCTTTCTTT.